This note documents a single T cell receptor beta chain sequence. These data belong to a study of blood T cell repertoires in COVID-19. TCRdb keeps only in-frame clones here, not all; method: immunoSEQ multiplex PCR. The sample has around 150,000 clones; 85% to 90% are singletons. The receptor was derived from a man between 50 and 59 years old with active COVID-19. Sequencing used peripheral blood.

In DNA, the CDR3 is TGTGCCAGCACCACAGGGGGTGAGCAGTTCTTC. It specifies CASTTGGEQFF. The chain is built from TRBV7-8 and TRBJ2-1, with 8 bases fitting TRBD1. Per germline, CDR1 SGHVS and CDR2 FQNEAQ. The length of the CDR3 is 11 residues. V lost 7 bases to trimming and J lost 9 bases; unmatched junction nucleotides: 2.